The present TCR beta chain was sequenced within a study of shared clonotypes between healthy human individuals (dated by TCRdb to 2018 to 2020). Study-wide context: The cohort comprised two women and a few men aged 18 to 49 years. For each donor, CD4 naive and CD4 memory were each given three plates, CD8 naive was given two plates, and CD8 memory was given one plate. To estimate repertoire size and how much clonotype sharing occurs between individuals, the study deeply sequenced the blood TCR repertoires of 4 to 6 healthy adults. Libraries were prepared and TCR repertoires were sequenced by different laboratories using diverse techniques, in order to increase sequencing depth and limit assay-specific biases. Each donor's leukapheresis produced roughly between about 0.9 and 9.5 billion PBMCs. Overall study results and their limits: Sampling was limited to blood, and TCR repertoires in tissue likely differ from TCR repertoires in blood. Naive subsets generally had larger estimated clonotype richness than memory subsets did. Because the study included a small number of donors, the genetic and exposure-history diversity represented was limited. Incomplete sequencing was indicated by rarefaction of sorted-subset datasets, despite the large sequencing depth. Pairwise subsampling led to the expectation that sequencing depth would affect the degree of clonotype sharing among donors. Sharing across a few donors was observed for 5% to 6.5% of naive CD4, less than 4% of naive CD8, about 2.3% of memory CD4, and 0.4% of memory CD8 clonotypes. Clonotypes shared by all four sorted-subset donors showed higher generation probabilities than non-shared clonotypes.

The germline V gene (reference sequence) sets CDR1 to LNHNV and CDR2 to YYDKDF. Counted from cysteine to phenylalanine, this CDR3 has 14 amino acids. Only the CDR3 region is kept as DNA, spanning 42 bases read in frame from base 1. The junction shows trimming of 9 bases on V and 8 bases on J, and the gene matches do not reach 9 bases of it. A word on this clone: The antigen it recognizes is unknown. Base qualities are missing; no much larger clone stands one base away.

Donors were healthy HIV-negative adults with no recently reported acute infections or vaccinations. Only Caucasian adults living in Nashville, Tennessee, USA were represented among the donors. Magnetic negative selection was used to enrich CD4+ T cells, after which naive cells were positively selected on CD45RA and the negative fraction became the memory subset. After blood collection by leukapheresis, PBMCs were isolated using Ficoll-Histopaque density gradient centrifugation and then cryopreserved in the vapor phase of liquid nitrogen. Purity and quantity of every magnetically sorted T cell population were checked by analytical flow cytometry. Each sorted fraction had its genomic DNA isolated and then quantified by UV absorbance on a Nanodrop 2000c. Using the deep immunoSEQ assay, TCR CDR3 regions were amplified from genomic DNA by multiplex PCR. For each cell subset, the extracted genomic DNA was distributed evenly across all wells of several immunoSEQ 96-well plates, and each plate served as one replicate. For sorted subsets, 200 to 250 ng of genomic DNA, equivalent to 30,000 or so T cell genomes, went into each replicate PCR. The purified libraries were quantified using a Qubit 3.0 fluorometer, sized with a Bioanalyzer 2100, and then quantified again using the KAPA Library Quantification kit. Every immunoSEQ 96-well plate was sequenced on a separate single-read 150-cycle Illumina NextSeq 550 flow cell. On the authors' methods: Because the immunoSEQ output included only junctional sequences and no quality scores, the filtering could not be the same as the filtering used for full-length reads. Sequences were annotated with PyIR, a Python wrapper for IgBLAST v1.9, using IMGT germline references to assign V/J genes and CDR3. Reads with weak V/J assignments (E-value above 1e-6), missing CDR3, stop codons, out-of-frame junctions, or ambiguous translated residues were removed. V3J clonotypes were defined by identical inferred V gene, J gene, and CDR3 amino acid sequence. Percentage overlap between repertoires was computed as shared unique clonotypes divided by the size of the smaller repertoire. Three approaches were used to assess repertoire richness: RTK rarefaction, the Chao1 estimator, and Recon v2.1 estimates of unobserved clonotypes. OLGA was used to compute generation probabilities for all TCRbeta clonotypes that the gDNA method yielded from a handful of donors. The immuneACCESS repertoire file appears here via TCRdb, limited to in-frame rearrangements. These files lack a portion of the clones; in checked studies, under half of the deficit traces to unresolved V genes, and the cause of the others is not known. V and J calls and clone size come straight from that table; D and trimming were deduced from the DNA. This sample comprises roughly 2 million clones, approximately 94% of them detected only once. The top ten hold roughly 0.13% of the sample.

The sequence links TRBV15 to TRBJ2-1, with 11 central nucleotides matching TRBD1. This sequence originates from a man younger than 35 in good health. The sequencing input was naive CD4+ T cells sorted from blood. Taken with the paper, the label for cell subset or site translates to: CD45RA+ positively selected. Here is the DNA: TGTGCCACTCAGCCAGGACAGGGGGCGTATGAGCAGTTCTTC. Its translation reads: CATQPGQGAYEQFF.